The TCR beta chain under discussion was sequenced for a study of cytomegalovirus exposure and HLA in healthy donors. This CDR3 region has 14 residues. Trimming pared 6 bases from V and 0 bases from J, leaving 12 bases between. Germline CDR1 and CDR2: LNHDA and SQIVND (reference sequence). 60 Vbeta and 13 Jbeta primers were used in PCR. Assay used: immunoSEQ multiplex PCR; TCRdb lists only in-frame clones, some missing. The sample shows under 200,000 clones, approximately 84% of them seen only once. The receptor's source is a woman aged 50 to 65 in good health and CMV-seropositive. The rearrangement links TRBV19 to TRBJ2-7; possibly TRBD2 for D (5 bases). The sequenced material came from PBMCs. CDR3 nucleotide sequence: TGTGCCAGTAGCCCGGGGAGCGACTCCTACGAGCAGTACTTC. Translated, it gives CASSPGSDSYEQYF.